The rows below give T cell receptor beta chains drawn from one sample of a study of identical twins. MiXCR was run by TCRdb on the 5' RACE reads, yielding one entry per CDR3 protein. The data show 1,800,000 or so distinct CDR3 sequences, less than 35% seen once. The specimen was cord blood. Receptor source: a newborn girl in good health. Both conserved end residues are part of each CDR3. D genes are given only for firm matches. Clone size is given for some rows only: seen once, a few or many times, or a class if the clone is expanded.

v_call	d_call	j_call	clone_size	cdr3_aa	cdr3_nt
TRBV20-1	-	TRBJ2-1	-	CSASTQFF	TGCAGTGCTAGTACGCAGTTCTTC
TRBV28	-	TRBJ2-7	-	CASTLGRRAYEQYF	TGTGCCAGCACCCTGGGGCGCAGGGCCTACGAGCAGTACTTC
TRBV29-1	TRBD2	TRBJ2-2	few	CSVAASGGNTGELFF	TGCAGCGTTGCAGCTAGCGGGGGGAACACCGGGGAGCTGTTTTTT
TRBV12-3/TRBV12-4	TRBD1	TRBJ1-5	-	CASSGTGALGNQPQHF	TGTGCCAGCAGTGGTACAGGGGCCTTGGGCAATCAGCCCCAGCATTTT
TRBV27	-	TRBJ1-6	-	CASSPQTGNNSPLHF	TGTGCCAGCAGTCCTCAGACGGGCAATAATTCACCCCTCCACTTT
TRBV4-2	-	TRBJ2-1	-	CASSLMAGSGSYNEQFF	TGTGCCAGCAGCCTCATGGCGGGTAGCGGATCCTACAATGAGCAGTTCTTC
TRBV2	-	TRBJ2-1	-	CAISPRLAYNEQFF	TGTGCCATCAGTCCACGACTGGCATACAATGAGCAGTTCTTC
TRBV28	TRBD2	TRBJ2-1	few	CASSLLAGGPYEQFF	TGTGCCAGCAGTTTACTAGCGGGAGGGCCCTATGAGCAGTTCTTC
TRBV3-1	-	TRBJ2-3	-	CASSQGDYTDTQYF	TGTGCCAGCAGCCAAGGTGATTACACAGATACGCAGTATTTT
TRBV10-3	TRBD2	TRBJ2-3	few	CAATSGGDTQYF	TGTGCCGCGACTAGCGGGGGGGATACGCAGTATTTT
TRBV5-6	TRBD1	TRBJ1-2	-	CASSESPGQGPYGYTF	TGTGCCAGCAGCGAAAGTCCGGGACAGGGACCCTATGGCTACACCTTC